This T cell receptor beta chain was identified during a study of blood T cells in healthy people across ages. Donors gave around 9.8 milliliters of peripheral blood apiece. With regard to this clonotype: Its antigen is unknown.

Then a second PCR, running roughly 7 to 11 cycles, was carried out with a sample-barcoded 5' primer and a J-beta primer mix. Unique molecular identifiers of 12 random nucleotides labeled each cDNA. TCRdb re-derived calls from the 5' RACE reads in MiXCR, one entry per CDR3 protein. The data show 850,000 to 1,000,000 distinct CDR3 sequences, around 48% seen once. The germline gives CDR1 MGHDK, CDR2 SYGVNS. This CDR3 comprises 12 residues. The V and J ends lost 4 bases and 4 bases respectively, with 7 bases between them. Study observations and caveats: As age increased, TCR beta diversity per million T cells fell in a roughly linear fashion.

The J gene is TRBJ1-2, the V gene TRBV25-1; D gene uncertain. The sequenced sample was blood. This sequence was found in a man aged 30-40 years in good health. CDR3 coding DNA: TGTGCCAGCAGTGGTAAGAGCTATGGCTACACCTTC. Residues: CASSGKSYGYTF.